This T cell receptor beta chain was sequenced in a study of blood T cell repertoires in COVID-19. Study-wide context: Acute-phase and convalescent COVID-19 samples originated in the United States, Italy and Spain. T cells, B-cell-depleted T cells, or PBMCs provided the cDNA or gDNA that served as material.

Per the study methods: Amplification from reference gene primers served as the basis for estimated nucleated cell counts. The protocol was immunoSEQ multiplex PCR, while the TCRdb copy is restricted to in-frame clones and leaves out a portion. That table supplies the V and J calls and clone size; D and trimming were determined from the DNA. The sample has more than 11,000 clones; under 90% are singletons. Germline loops: CDR1 ENHRY, CDR2 SYGVKD. The CDR3 runs 11 residues. The V gene is TRBV10-3, the J gene TRBJ2-5; 9 bases agree with TRBD1. Sequenced material: peripheral blood. This TCR derives from a woman aged 60-75 years with acute or convalescent COVID-19. The CDR3 reads CSTGGWETQYF. The CDR3 nucleotides are TGTTCCACAGGGGGCTGGGAGACCCAGTACTTC.